The 4 T cell receptor beta chains below come from one sample, sequenced in a study of OX40 agonist ivuxolimab in advanced cancers. Measured with immunoSEQ multiplex PCR; TCRdb has only the in-frame clones, and not every one. The top ten clones hold 0.5% of a sample with some 95,000 clones, around nine tenths of them seen once. Specimen: CD4+ or CD8+ T cells sorted from blood, collected in a trial of the OX40 agonist ivuxolimab. These receptors were collected from an adult with an advanced solid tumor such as melanoma, head and neck, liver or kidney cancer.

This CDR3 is CAISEGSSYNEQFF. The CDR3 DNA reads TGTGCCATCAGTGAAGGCAGTTCCTACAATGAGCAGTTCTTC. The rearrangement links TRBV10-3 to TRBJ2-1; D is ambiguous. The CDR3 runs to 14 residues. In germline, CDR1 is ENHRY, CDR2 SYGVKD. V was cut by 3 bases and J by 1 base, with 7 bases left in between.

The rearrangement links TRBV5-1 to TRBJ1-2; D gene uncertain. This CDR3 is 13 amino acids long. Trimming removed 7 bases from V and 3 bases from J, with 13 bases in between. Germline-derived CDR1 and CDR2 are SGHRS and YFSETQ. CDR3 nucleotides: TGCGCCAGCGCAATGGGTGCAGACTATGGCTACACCTTC. The encoded protein is CASAMGADYGYTF.

The chain recombines TRBV7-2 with TRBJ1-1; D is unresolved. The germline gives CDR1 SGHTA, CDR2 FQGNSA. V was cut by 0 bases and J by 6 bases, with 8 bases left in between. This CDR3 has 13 amino acids. CDR3 in amino acids: CASSLAVAAEAFF. DNA of the CDR3: TGTGCCAGCAGCTTAGCGGTGGCGGCTGAAGCTTTCTTT.

The chain is built from TRBV5-1 and TRBJ2-1; no definite D call. The germline gives CDR1 SGHRS, CDR2 YFSETQ. V dropped 3 bases and J dropped 4 bases, with 8 bases sitting between them. The CDR3 contains 13 residues. Written as DNA, the CDR3 is TGCGCCAGCAGCTCGGAAGTTTACAATGAGCAGTTCTTC. Residues: CASSSEVYNEQFF.